Following are 20 T cell receptor beta chains from one sample sequenced in a study of tumor-infiltrating lymphocytes in primary liver carcinoma. Co-extracting RNA and DNA was done with roughly 17-31 mg of unsorted bulk tissue as input. The authors made TCR beta cDNA from around 500 ng total RNA with a constant-region primer. Libraries for TCR beta were built through three nested multiplex PCR rounds, which together made up a slightly modified ARM-PCR procedure. The study ran its first two PCR rounds for nine to eleven cycles each, using TRBV1-TRBV30 forward primers and a C-beta reverse primer. TCRdb reanalysed the multiplex PCR reads using MiXCR and keeps one entry per CDR3 protein. Here the sample spans around 80,000 distinct CDR3 sequences, 72% being singletons. The sample consisted of liver tumor tissue from sampling region 1. Subset denoted: tumor region T1, superior pole. The receptor set was obtained from a man in his forties or fifties with primary liver carcinoma and hepatitis B virus infection.

About this clonotype: Without the conserved terminal phenylalanine or tryptophan, this CDR3 likely stems from a read error. The chain carries TRBV7-9 and TRBJ2-1; D perhaps matches TRBD2 (5 bases). The CDR3 runs to 14 residues. The V and J ends lost 3 bases and 8 bases respectively, with 14 bases between them. The germline V gene encodes CDR1 SEHNR and CDR2 FQNEAQ (reference sequence). Here the CDR3 reads CASSLGRGSDEQFL. The CDR3 DNA reads TGTGCCAGCAGCTTGGGTCGAGGGAGCGATGAGCAGTTCCTC.

The genes are TRBV28 and TRBJ2-3; 9 bases are shared with TRBD2. This CDR3 is 18 amino acids long. Germline V gene lookup returns CDR1 MDHEN and CDR2 SYDVKM. This CDR3 is CATEGLAGNVYSTDTQYF. CDR3 nucleotides: TGTGCTACCGAGGGCCTAGCGGGGAATGTCTACAGCACAGATACGCAGTATTTT.

There are a few counts of this clonotype. This may be a read error: a much more frequent sequence differs by one nucleotide. The conserved phenylalanine or tryptophan normally closing the CDR3 is absent here, so this likely arose from a read error. The chain employs TRBV10-3 and TRBJ2-7, with a possible D match to TRBD2 (5 bases). Germline assignment: CDR1 ENHRY and CDR2 SYGVKD. This CDR3 comprises 16 residues. Trimming shortened V by 2 bases and J by 4 bases, and 18 bases separated the two germline ends. CDR3 protein: CAISEALGLAGYEQYL. CDR3 sequence (DNA): TGTGCCATCAGTGAGGCGCTTGGGCTAGCTGGATACGAGCAGTACCTC.

This clonotype was observed once. V and J are TRBV28 and TRBJ2-1; no clear D gene. The ends were cut back, 5 bases at V and 3 bases at J, with 11 bases in the middle. The length of the CDR3 is 14 residues. Germline-derived CDR1 and CDR2 are MDHEN and SYDVKM. CDR3 loop: CASSPPRRYNEQFF. The CDR3 DNA reads TGTGCCAGCAGTCCACCCAGGCGCTACAATGAGCAGTTCTTC.

A word on this clonotype: The conserved phenylalanine or tryptophan is not found at the CDR3 terminus, so this likely reflects a read error. V and J are TRBV6-1 and TRBJ2-5; 8 bases map to TRBD2. The V gene end was trimmed by 6 bases and the J gene end by 5 bases; junction bases not matched to a gene: 8. Germline V lookup: CDR1 MNHNS, CDR2 SASEGT. There are 14 residues in the CDR3. The CDR3, as DNA: TGTGCCAGCAGCTCTTGGACTAGCCGGGAGACCCAGTACCTC. Protein: CASSSWTSRETQYL.

This clonotype was observed many times. The chain combines TRBV10-3 with TRBJ2-7; D might be TRBD1 or TRBD2, each matching 6 bases. This CDR3 has 12 residues. Germline-derived CDR1 and CDR2 are ENHRY and SYGVKD. Trimming took off 6 bases at V and 7 bases at J, with 13 bases between the two ends. The CDR3 region has the DNA TGTGCCATCAGCCCGGAGGGGGTAGAGCAGTACTTC. It translates to CAISPEGVEQYF.

This clonotype was detected only a few times. This clone may be a read error of a much larger clone one base away. V usage is TRBV6-2 or TRBV6-3 and J usage is TRBJ2-2, with a tentative D call TRBD2 (5 bases). Trimming removed 0 bases at V and 13 bases at J, with 18 bases between. Germline V gives CDR1 MNHEY, CDR2 SVGEGT. The CDR3 sequence is 15 residues long. The CDR3 loop is CASSYSLGSPGMLFF. As DNA, the CDR3 is TGTGCCAGCAGTTACTCACTTGGTTCCCCCGGGATGCTGTTTTTT.

Note on this clonotype: Likely a read error: the CDR3 ends without its conserved phenylalanine or tryptophan. The J gene is TRBJ1-4, the V gene TRBV29-1; no definite D call. Germline V gene sequence: CDR1 SQVTM, CDR2 ANQGSEA. V lost 2 bases to trimming and J lost 6 bases, with 7 bases between them. The CDR3 is 12 residues long. CDR3 amino acids: CSVESGDEKLFS. The CDR3 coding sequence is TGCAGCGTTGAAAGCGGGGATGAAAAACTGTTTTCC.

Remarks on this clonotype: A read error may produce the germline difference seen at one junction end. The V call is TRBV6-6, the J call TRBJ1-5; D gene ambiguous. Germline V gene data show CDR1 as MNHNY and CDR2 as SVGAGI (reference sequence). The CDR3 has 13 amino acids. CDR3 nucleotides: TGTACCAGCAGGCCGACGTCTAATAAGCCCCAGCATTTC. Translating it yields CTSRPTSNKPQHF.

The J gene is TRBJ1-6, the V gene TRBV6-5; no definite D call. V lost 1 base, J lost 5 bases, and 18 bases lay in between. Germline CDR1 reads MNHEY; CDR2 reads SVGAGI. This CDR3 has 18 residues. The CDR3 DNA reads TGTGCCAGCAGTTACTTAAGATTACAGTGGTCAAATAATTCACCCCTCCACTTT. It codes for CASSYLRLQWSNNSPLHF.

Note on this clonotype: Because it lacks the conserved phenylalanine or tryptophan at the end, this CDR3 is likely a read error. The chain has TRBV10-3 and TRBJ2-1; 8 bases match TRBD2. In germline, CDR1 is ENHRY, CDR2 SYGVKD. CDR3 length equals 16 residues. V lost 4 bases, J lost 9 bases, and 14 bases stayed unmatched. CDR3 bases: TGTGCCATCAGTGTCGGACTAGCAGGAGGGGGAGGTGAGCAGTTCATC. It yields the protein CAISVGLAGGGGEQFI.

A remark on this clonotype: One junction end does not reproduce the germline sequence, and a read error may be involved. The chain recombines TRBV6-5 with TRBJ2-2; D not resolved. This CDR3 comprises 16 residues. CDR1 and CDR2 (germline): MNHEY, SVGAGI. The CDR3 reads CASSSLSRRTTGELFF. The CDR3 DNA follows: TGTGCTAGCAGTTCCTTGAGCAGGAGAACCACCGGGGAGCTGTTTTTT.

Comments on this clonotype: Being one base from a much bigger clone, this may be a read error. The chain combines TRBV5-5 with TRBJ2-2; D possibly uses TRBD1 or TRBD2 (5 bases each). Trimming shortened V by 1 base and J by 10 bases, and 14 bases separated the two germline ends. Looked up from germline, CDR1 is SGHKS and CDR2 is YYEKEE (reference sequence). The CDR3 consists of 14 residues. Here the CDR3 reads CASSLMGDAEELFF. CDR3 bases: TGTGCCAGCAGCTTGATGGGGGATGCCGAGGAGCTGTTTTTT.

As for this clonotype: A read error may account for a junction end that differs from germline. The gene calls are TRBV18 and TRBJ2-5; 9 nucleotides align to TRBD2. The length of the CDR3 is 14 residues. Per the germline V gene, CDR1 is KGHSH and CDR2 is LQKENI. The CDR3 DNA follows: TGTGCCAGCTCACAAACTAGCGGGCAAGAGATCCAGTATTTC. Translation gives CASSQTSGQEIQYF.

The chain combines TRBV20-1 with TRBJ2-1; D is possibly TRBD1 or TRBD2 (5 bases each). The V and J ends lost 1 base and 5 bases respectively, with 12 bases between them. Germline V gives CDR1 DFQATT, CDR2 SNEGSKA (reference sequence). The CDR3 has 14 amino acids. In DNA form, the CDR3 reads TGCAGTGCTAGAGGACAGAGAGGGGACAATGAGCAGTTCTTC. Translated: CSARGQRGDNEQFF.

A word on this clonotype: The junction departs from germline at one end; a sequencing error may be responsible. This chain connects TRBV12-3 or TRBV12-4 to TRBJ2-6; D is possibly TRBD1 (5 bases). This CDR3 is built from 15 residues. The CDR3: CASSFGDSGAYVLTF. As DNA, the CDR3 is TGTGCCAGTAGTTTCGGTGACTCTGGGGCCTACGTCCTGACTTTC.

Concerning this clonotype: The CDR3 end shows no conserved phenylalanine or tryptophan, and so a read error is likely. The chain employs TRBV11-3 and TRBJ1-1; D call uncertain. The CDR3 has 12 residues. Germline values: CDR1 SGHNT, CDR2 YENEEA. The chain's CDR3 is CANSFDNTEAFI. The DNA for the CDR3 is TGTGCCAACAGCTTCGATAACACTGAAGCTTTCATT.

There are many counts of this clonotype. Since the CDR3 does not end with the conserved phenylalanine or tryptophan, this likely comes from a read error. The chain is built from TRBV29-1 and TRBJ1-1; perhaps TRBD1 as D (5 bases). The CDR3 has 12 residues. Germline V gene sequence: CDR1 SQVTM, CDR2 ANQGSEA. V was pared by 4 bases and J by 0 bases, with 6 bases between. CDR3: CSVGGLNTEAFS. The DNA for the CDR3 is TGCAGCGTTGGGGGCCTGAACACTGAAGCTTTCTCT.

This clonotype was recorded many times. V gene TRBV28 combines with J gene TRBJ2-5; 7 bases match TRBD2. Germline V CDR1 and CDR2: MDHEN, SYDVKM. This CDR3 is built from 16 residues. The V and J ends lost 4 bases and 2 bases, in that order; junction bases with no gene match: 10. CDR3 loop: CASSSPNREAQETQYF. CDR3 nucleotides: TGTGCCAGCAGTTCTCCCAACCGGGAGGCTCAAGAGACCCAGTACTTC.

Comments on this clonotype: A read error is likely, as this CDR3 ends without the conserved phenylalanine or tryptophan. The limits of the CDR3 on the DNA are not certain, so only TCRdb's listed CDR3 is given. Here the CDR3 reads CAISGTVRESIEQCS. The chain employs TRBV10-3 and TRBJ2-7; TRBD1, the D gene given by the table, was not confirmed from the DNA. CDR1 and CDR2 from the germline V gene are ENHRY and SYGVKD. The CDR3 numbers 15 amino acids, ends counted.